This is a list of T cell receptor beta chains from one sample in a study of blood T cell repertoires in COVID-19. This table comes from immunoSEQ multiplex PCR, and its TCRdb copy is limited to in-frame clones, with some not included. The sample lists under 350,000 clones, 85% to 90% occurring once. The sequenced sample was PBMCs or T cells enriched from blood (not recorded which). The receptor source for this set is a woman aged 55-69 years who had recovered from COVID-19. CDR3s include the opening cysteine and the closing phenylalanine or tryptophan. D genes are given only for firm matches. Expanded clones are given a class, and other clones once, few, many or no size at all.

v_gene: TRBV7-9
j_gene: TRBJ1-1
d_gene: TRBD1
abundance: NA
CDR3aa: CASSSRPGTDNTEAFF
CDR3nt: TGTGCCAGCAGCTCACGACCCGGGACAGATAACACTGAAGCTTTCTTT

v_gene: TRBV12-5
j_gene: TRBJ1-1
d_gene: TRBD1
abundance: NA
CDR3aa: CASGFGQGRAFF
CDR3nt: TGTGCTAGTGGTTTCGGACAGGGGAGGGCTTTCTTT

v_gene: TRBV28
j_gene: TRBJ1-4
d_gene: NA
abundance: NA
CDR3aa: CASSLATGRAMLDEKLFF
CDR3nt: TGTGCCAGCAGTTTGGCGACGGGAAGAGCGATGTTGGATGAAAAACTGTTTTTT

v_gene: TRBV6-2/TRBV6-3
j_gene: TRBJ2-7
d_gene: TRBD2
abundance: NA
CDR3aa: CASSRTSIYEQYF
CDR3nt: TGTGCCAGCAGTCGGACTAGCATCTACGAGCAGTACTTC

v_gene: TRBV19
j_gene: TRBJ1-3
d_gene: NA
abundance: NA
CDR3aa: CASSFGGQSSGNTIYF
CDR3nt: TGTGCCAGTAGTTTCGGCGGACAGAGCTCTGGAAACACCATATATTTT

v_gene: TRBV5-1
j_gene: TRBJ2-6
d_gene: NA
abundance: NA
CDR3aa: CASSLEQGGANVLTF
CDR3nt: TGCGCCAGCAGCTTGGAACAGGGTGGGGCCAACGTCCTGACTTTC

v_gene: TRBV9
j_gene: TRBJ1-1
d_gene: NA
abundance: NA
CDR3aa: CASSVGGPTEAFF
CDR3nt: TGTGCCAGCAGCGTAGGGGGGCCCACTGAAGCTTTCTTT

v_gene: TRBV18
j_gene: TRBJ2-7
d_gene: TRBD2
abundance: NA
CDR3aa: CASSPLAGTSGYEQYF
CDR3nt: TGTGCCAGCTCACCATTAGCTGGGACTAGCGGCTACGAGCAGTACTTC

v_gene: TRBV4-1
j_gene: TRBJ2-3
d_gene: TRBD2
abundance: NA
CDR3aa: CASSQEVGAGATTQYF
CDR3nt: TGCGCCAGCAGCCAAGAGGTCGGGGCGGGAGCGACTACGCAGTATTTT

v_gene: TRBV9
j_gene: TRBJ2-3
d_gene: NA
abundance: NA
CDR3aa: CASSVATWSDTQYF
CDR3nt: TGTGCCAGCAGCGTAGCTACTTGGTCAGATACGCAGTATTTT

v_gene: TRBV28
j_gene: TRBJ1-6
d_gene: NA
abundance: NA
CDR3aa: CASSFGQPNSPLHF
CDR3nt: TGTGCCAGCAGTTTCGGACAACCTAATTCACCCCTCCACTTT

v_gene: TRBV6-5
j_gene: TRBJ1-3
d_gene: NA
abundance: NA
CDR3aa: CASSPGQGSGNTIYF
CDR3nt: TGTGCCAGCTCCCCCGGCCAGGGCAGTGGAAACACCATATATTTT

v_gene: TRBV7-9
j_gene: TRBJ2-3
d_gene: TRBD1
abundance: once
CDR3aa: CASSLSGQGASDTQYF
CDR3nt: TGTGCCAGCAGCCTCAGTGGACAGGGGGCTTCAGATACGCAGTATTTT

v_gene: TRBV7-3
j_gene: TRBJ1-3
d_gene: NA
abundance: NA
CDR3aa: CASSLLQGSGNTIYF
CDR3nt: TGTGCCAGCAGCTTGTTACAGGGCTCTGGAAACACCATATATTTT

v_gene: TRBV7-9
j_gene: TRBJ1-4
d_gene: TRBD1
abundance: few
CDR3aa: CASSLEGTGDFNEKLFF
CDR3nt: TGTGCCAGCAGCTTAGAGGGGACAGGGGATTTTAATGAAAAACTGTTTTTT

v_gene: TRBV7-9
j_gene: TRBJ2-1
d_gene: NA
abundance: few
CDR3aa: CASSSNNEQFF
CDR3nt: TGTGCCAGCAGCTCCAACAATGAGCAGTTCTTC

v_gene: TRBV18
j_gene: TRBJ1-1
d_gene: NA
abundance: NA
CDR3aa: CASSPVQGLDTEAFF
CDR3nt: TGTGCCAGCTCACCTGTGCAGGGACTGGACACTGAAGCTTTCTTT

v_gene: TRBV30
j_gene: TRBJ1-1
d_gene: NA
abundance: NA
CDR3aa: CAWSVQVHSEAFF
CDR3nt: TGTGCCTGGAGTGTACAGGTGCATTCTGAAGCTTTCTTT

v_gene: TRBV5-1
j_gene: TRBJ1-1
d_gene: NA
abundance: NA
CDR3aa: CASSWTRGGVGTEAFF
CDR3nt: TGCGCCAGCAGCTGGACCCGTGGGGGGGTTGGTACTGAAGCTTTCTTT

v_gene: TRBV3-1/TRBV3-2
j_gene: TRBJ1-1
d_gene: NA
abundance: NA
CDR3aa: CASSPTTVPEAFF
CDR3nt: TGTGCCAGCAGCCCCACGACAGTGCCTGAGGCTTTCTTT

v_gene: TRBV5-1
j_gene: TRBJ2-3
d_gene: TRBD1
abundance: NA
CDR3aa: CASSRTGDVTDTQYF
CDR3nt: TGCGCCAGCAGCAGGACAGGGGACGTCACAGATACGCAGTATTTT

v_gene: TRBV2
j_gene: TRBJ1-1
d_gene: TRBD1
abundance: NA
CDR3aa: CASRDRGRIEAFF
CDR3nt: TGTGCCAGCAGGGACAGGGGGCGTATTGAAGCTTTCTTT

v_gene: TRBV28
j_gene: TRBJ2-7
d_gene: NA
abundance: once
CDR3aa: CASSLRAYEQYF
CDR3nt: TGTGCCAGCAGTTTAAGAGCCTACGAGCAGTACTTC

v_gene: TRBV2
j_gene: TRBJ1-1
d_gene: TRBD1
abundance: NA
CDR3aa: CASTTPGQAGLIDTEAFF
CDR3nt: TGTGCCAGCACCACTCCGGGACAGGCCGGTCTAATTGATACTGAAGCTTTCTTT

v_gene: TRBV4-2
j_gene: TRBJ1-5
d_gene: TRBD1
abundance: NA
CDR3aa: CASSFLGTGAQPQHF
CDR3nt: TGTGCCAGCAGCTTCCTAGGGACAGGGGCACAGCCCCAGCATTTT

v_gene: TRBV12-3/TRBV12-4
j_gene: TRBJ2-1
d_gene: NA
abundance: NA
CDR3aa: CASSPGVKEQFF
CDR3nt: TGTGCCAGCAGTCCGGGTGTTAAAGAGCAGTTCTTC

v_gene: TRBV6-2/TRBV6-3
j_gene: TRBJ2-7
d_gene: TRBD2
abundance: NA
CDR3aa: CASSSPQKTSGRHEQYF
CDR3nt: TGTGCCAGCAGTTCCCCTCAAAAGACTAGCGGGAGACACGAGCAGTACTTC

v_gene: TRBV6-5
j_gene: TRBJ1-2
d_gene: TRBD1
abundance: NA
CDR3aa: CASRYSGQDYGYTF
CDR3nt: TGTGCCAGCAGATATAGTGGACAGGATTATGGCTACACCTTC

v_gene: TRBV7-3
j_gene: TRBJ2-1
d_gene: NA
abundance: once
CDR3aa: CASSPARGGGVDNEQFF
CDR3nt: TGTGCCAGCAGCCCCGCGAGGGGAGGGGGGGTAGATAATGAGCAGTTCTTC

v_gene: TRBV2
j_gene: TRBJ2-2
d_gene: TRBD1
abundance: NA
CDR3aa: CASSGQGSTGELFF
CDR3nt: TGTGCCAGCAGTGGACAGGGAAGCACCGGGGAGCTGTTTTTT

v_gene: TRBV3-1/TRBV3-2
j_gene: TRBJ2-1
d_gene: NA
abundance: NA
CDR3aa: CASSQGGTPRINEQFF
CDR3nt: TGTGCCAGCAGCCAGGGCGGGACTCCTCGAATCAATGAGCAGTTCTTC

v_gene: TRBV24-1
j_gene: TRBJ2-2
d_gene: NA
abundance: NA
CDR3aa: CATREGEHTGELFF
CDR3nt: TGTGCCACCAGAGAGGGGGAACACACCGGGGAGCTGTTTTTT

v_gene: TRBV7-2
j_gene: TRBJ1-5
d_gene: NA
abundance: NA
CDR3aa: CASSLAILQPQHF
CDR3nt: TGTGCCAGCAGCTTAGCAATCCTTCAGCCCCAGCATTTT

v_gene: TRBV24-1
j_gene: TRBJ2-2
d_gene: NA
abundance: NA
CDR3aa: CATSVPSGELFF
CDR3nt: TGTGCCACCAGTGTTCCCTCCGGGGAGCTGTTTTTT

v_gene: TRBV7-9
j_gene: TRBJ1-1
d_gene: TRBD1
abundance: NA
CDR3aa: CASSLHRDRAAEAFF
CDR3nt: TGTGCCAGCAGTTTACACCGGGACAGGGCTGCTGAAGCTTTCTTT

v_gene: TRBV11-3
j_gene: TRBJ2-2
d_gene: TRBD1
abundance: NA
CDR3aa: CASSLGQGATNTGELFF
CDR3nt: TGTGCCAGCAGCTTGGGACAGGGGGCGACGAACACCGGGGAGCTGTTTTTT

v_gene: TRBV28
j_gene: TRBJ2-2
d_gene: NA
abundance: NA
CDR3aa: CASSTDNAGELFF
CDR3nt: TGTGCCAGCAGTACGGACAACGCCGGGGAGCTGTTTTTT

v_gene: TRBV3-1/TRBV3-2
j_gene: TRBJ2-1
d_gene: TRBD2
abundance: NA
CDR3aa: CASSQGATSGLNEQFF
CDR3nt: TGTGCCAGCAGCCAAGGTGCGACTAGCGGCCTCAATGAGCAGTTCTTC

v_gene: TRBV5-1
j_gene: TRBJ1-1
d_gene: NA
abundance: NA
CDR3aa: CASSSPGALNTEAFF
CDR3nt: TGCGCCAGCAGCTCCCCGGGAGCCTTAAACACTGAAGCTTTCTTT

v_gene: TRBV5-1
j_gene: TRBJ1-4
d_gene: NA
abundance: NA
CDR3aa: CASSLVAPIEKLFF
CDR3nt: TGCGCCAGCAGCTTGGTAGCCCCGATTGAAAAACTGTTTTTT

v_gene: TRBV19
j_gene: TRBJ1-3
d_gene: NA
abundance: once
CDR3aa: CASSIRNRHSGNTIYF
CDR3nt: TGTGCCAGTAGTATAAGGAACAGACACTCTGGAAACACCATATATTTT

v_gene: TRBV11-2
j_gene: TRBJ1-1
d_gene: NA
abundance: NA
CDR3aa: CASRANSGTEAFF
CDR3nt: TGTGCCAGCAGAGCTAATTCAGGGACTGAAGCTTTCTTT

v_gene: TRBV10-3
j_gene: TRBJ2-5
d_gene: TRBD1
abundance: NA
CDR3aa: CAIRPGQGATNFQETQYF
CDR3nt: TGTGCCATCAGACCCGGACAGGGGGCGACTAACTTCCAAGAGACCCAGTACTTC

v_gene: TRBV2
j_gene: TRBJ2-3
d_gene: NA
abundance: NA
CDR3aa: CASNLLLGADTQYF
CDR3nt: TGTGCCAGCAATTTACTACTAGGCGCAGATACGCAGTATTTT

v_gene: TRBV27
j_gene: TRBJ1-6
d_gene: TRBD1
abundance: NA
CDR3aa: CASSLRRQGPSPLHF
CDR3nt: TGTGCCAGCAGTTTACGTCGACAGGGTCCTTCACCCCTCCACTTT

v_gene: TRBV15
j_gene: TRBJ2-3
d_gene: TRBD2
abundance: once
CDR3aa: CATSRYQRGRGDTQYF
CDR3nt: TGTGCCACCAGCAGATACCAGCGGGGGCGTGGAGATACGCAGTATTTT

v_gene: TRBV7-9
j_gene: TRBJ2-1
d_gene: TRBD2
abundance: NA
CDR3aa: CASSPRGAGGDPSEQFF
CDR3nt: TGTGCCAGCAGCCCCCGGGGAGCGGGAGGGGACCCGAGCGAGCAGTTCTTC

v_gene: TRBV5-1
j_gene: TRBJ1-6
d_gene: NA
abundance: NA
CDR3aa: CASSRPGDSPLHF
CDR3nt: TGCGCCAGCAGCAGACCAGGGGATTCACCCCTCCACTTT

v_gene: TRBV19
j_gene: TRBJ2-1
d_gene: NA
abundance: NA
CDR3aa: CASTWTASYNEQFF
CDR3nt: TGTGCCAGTACCTGGACAGCCTCCTACAATGAGCAGTTCTTC

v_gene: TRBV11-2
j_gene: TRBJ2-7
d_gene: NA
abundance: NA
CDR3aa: CASSSTKTAYEQYF
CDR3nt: TGTGCCAGCAGCTCGACTAAGACCGCTTACGAGCAGTACTTC

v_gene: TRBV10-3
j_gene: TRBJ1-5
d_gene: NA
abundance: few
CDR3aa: CAIKSELNQPQHF
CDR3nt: TGTGCCATCAAATCGGAGCTTAATCAGCCCCAGCATTTT

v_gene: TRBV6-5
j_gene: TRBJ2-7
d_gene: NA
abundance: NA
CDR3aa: CASKTAGYEQYF
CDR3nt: TGTGCCAGCAAAACAGCGGGCTACGAGCAGTACTTC

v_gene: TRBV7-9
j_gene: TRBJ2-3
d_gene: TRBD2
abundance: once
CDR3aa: CASSPTSGEDTQYF
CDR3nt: TGTGCCAGCAGCCCGACTAGCGGGGAAGATACGCAGTATTTT